The 14 T cell receptor beta chains given below trace back to one sample, sequenced in a study of blood T cell repertoires in COVID-19. Some clones are missing from TCRdb's copy, which holds only in-frame ones; the method was immunoSEQ multiplex PCR. The sample consists of some 240,000 clones, roughly 90% of them appearing once. Sequenced: peripheral blood. Receptor source: a man in his sixties with COVID-19, enrolled during active disease.

The rearrangement joins TRBV3-1 (or the pseudogene TRBV3-2) to TRBJ2-1; 11 bases align to TRBD2. CDR3 length: 14 residues. J lost 4 bases, V lost 6 bases, and 2 bases had no gene match. The germline gives CDR1 LGHDT, CDR2 YNNKEL (reference sequence). The CDR3 coding sequence is TGTGCCAGCAGTGTAGCGGGAGGGTACAATGAGCAGTTCTTC. Its translation is CASSVAGGYNEQFF.

This clone was counted only a few times. The chain recombines TRBV15 with TRBJ1-5; D unclear. The V and J ends lost 0 bases and 4 bases respectively, with 4 bases between them. This CDR3 has 13 residues. Germline values: CDR1 LNHNV, CDR2 YYDKDF (reference sequence). As DNA, the CDR3 is TGTGCCACCAGCAGAGATCAAAATCAGCCCCAGCATTTT. It encodes CATSRDQNQPQHF.

This chain connects TRBV5-1 to TRBJ1-5; 7 bases match TRBD1. The J segment lost 3 bases and the V segment lost 4 bases, leaving 7 bases of the junction unmatched. CDR1 is SGHRS, CDR2 YFSETQ, per germline. CDR3 length: 15 residues. The CDR3 DNA sequence: TGCGCCAGCAGCCTAGCAGGACAGGACAATCAGCCCCAGCATTTT. This encodes CASSLAGQDNQPQHF.

This chain joins TRBV5-5 and TRBJ1-1, with 12 bases identical to TRBD1. Trimming removed 0 bases from V and 1 base from J; junction bases left unmatched: 10. This CDR3 has 19 amino acids. The germline V gene has CDR1 SGHKS and CDR2 YYEKEE (reference sequence). In nucleotides, the CDR3 is TGTGCCAGCAGCTTGGGGGACAGGGGGCGTTTCGGGAGGAACACTGAAGCTTTCTTT. It translates to CASSLGDRGRFGRNTEAFF.

The J gene is TRBJ1-2, the V gene TRBV24-1, with D uncertain. The CDR3 runs to 13 residues. Germline V CDR1 and CDR2: KGHDR, SFDVKD. V was cut by 5 bases and J by 4 bases, with 10 bases left in between. This CDR3 is CATSGSGLYGYTF. CDR3 in DNA: TGTGCCACCAGTGGGTCCGGACTCTATGGCTACACCTTC.

The sample holds a few counts of this clone. V and J are TRBV5-1 and TRBJ1-2; 7 bases are shared with TRBD1. The CDR3 has 15 residues. The V segment lost 1 base and the J segment 6 bases; nucleotides outside the gene matches: 9. CDR1 is SGHRS, CDR2 YFSETQ, per germline. The CDR3 here is CASSLSHRGDDGYTF. The CDR3 nucleotides are TGCGCCAGCAGCTTGAGTCACAGGGGAGACGATGGCTACACCTTC.

This clone was detected only once. V and J are TRBV5-1 and TRBJ2-7; 9 bases agree with TRBD1. Germline V lookup: CDR1 SGHRS, CDR2 YFSETQ. Trimming took 6 bases from V and 3 from J; bases not matched to a gene: 7. The CDR3 runs 14 residues. In nucleotides, the CDR3 is TGCGCCAGCAAGTCGACAGGGGGGAACTACGAGCAGTACTTC. Protein sequence: CASKSTGGNYEQYF.

The chain uses TRBV28 and TRBJ1-2; D unresolved. The CDR3 consists of 15 residues. Germline CDR1 and CDR2: MDHEN and SYDVKM. The V end lost 6 bases, the J end lost 0 bases, and 14 bases lay between the germline ends. The CDR3 region has the DNA TGTGCCAGCAGGGGCCTTGGCACCACTAACTATGGCTACACCTTC. It codes for CASRGLGTTNYGYTF.

The chain carries TRBV10-3 and TRBJ1-5; TRBD1 might be the D (5 bases). The CDR3 is made up of 16 amino acids. V was cut by 10 bases and J by 1 base, with 20 bases left in between. Germline values: CDR1 ENHRY, CDR2 SYGVKD. The CDR3 region is CATGRGEDDSNQPQHF. The CDR3 nucleotides read TGTGCCACCGGCCGAGGGGAGGACGACAGCAATCAGCCCCAGCATTTT.

The gene calls are TRBV5-8 and TRBJ2-1, with 8 bases lining up with TRBD1. CDR1 is SGHTS, CDR2 YDEGEE, per germline. This CDR3 is built from 15 residues. The junction had 5 bases not matched to a gene; V was cut back by 0 bases and J by 6 bases. The CDR3 DNA reads as TGTGCCAGCAGCTTGGAACCGGGGACAGGCAATGAGCAGTTCTTC. This gives the protein CASSLEPGTGNEQFF.

The chain has TRBV13 and TRBJ2-1; the D is unclear. This CDR3 comprises 14 residues. Trimming cost V 1 base and J 7 bases, with 11 bases left between them. From germline, CDR1 is PRHDT and CDR2 FYEKMQ (reference sequence). The CDR3: CASSLETAWNEQFF. The DNA of the CDR3 is TGTGCCAGCAGCTTAGAAACAGCTTGGAATGAGCAGTTCTTC.

The rearrangement uses TRBV7-2 and TRBJ2-5, with 9 nucleotides matching TRBD2. V shed 0 bases, J shed 4 bases, and the junction held 3 bases outside the gene matches. This CDR3 is built from 15 residues. The germline gives CDR1 SGHTA, CDR2 FQGNSA. The CDR3 is CASSLALAGRETQYF. Written as DNA, the CDR3 is TGTGCCAGCAGCTTAGCTCTAGCGGGACGAGAGACCCAGTACTTC.

This clone was observed once. This CDR3 is CASSLLEGRGNQPQHF. The CDR3 region has the DNA TGTGCCAGCAGCCTACTAGAGGGACGGGGGAATCAGCCCCAGCATTTT. V and J are TRBV5-6 and TRBJ1-5; weak D call: TRBD1 (5 bases). The germline V gene encodes CDR1 SGHDT and CDR2 YYEEEE. V lost 4 bases and J lost 4, with 18 bases in between. The CDR3 spans 16 residues.

The rearrangement joins TRBV7-9 to TRBJ2-1; D may be TRBD1 (7 bases). This CDR3 region has 14 residues. Trimming took off 5 bases at V and 7 bases at J, with 15 bases between the two ends. Germline assignment: CDR1 SEHNR and CDR2 FQNEAQ (reference sequence). Here the CDR3 reads CASSLQTGRNEQFF. The CDR3 coding sequence is TGTGCCAGCAGCCTACAGACAGGGAGGAATGAGCAGTTCTTC.